What follows describes a single TCR beta chain. This clonotype was recorded many times. The clone's antigen remains unknown. No quality values exist for individual bases; no much larger clone is one base distant. This entry belongs to a study of T cells in Graves' hyperthyroidism and ophthalmopathy (dated by TCRdb to about 2019). With respect to the entire study: Peripheral blood samples were taken at initial diagnosis, before any treatment was given. To identify TCR V-J signatures that set the groups apart, the researchers used a discovery cohort of 95 to 100 patients, made up of about 44 with Graves' ophthalmopathy and about 55 with stable Graves' hyperthyroidism. Prospective prediction of ophthalmopathy was tested in an independent validation cohort consisting of some 18 hyperthyroidism patients and more than 15 patients who later progressed to ophthalmopathy. The 100 discovery patients were randomly divided into training and test sets at a 7:3 ratio. In several Graves' hyperthyroidism patients, the study also compared T-cell repertoires from thyroid tissue with T-cell repertoires from blood. After sampling, hyperthyroidism patients received methimazole starting at 30 mg daily, and ophthalmopathy patients received high-dose intravenous methylprednisolone. According to the paper, TCR Vbeta CDR3 sequencing was carried out on approximately 140 peripheral blood samples, which came from 40 to 45 ophthalmopathy, about 75 hyperthyroidism and some 17 progressor patients.

What the research found in general, with its limitations: In cross-validation, a model built on a 13 V-J signature told ophthalmopathy apart from stable hyperthyroidism with 87.88% sensitivity and 81% to 82% specificity, and in testing the same model reached 80%/75%. During validation, the model predicted progression to ophthalmopathy a median of approximately 7 months ahead of onset, with around 65% sensitivity and under 85% specificity. Most expanded thyroid clonotypes (frequency above 0.001) were also detected in blood, suggesting blood repertoires may reflect thyroid immune responses. No statistical method was used to fix the sample size in advance, and group allocation was not hidden from the investigators.

TCR beta CDR3 regions were amplified from RNA transcripts. The first round of RT-PCR for the TCR CDR3 was performed with the HTBI primer set and the Qiagen OneStep RT-PCR kit. Libraries were constructed in a second round of multiplex PCR, after which size selection and purification were carried out. Sequencing of the libraries was done on an Illumina HiSeq2000 using paired-end 100 bp reads. In the authors' own workflow: Raw data were processed with SOAPnuke, discarding reads with adapters, uncalled bases, mean Phred below 15, or no exact constant-primer or identifier match. High-quality paired reads were merged using COPE v1.2.5, and each unique nucleotide sequence was defined as a clonotype. MiTCR v1.1 was used to align clonotypes to the IMGT TRBV, TRBD and TRBJ reference segments. The analysis included only V-J combinations with a frequency above 0.0001, which together covered approximately 99% of the repertoires. A TCS score was defined as the ratio between F50 (clonal expansion) and ExV (chaos), using BLOSUM62-based TCRdist between CDR3 peptides within each V-J. Welch's t-statistics and random forest reduced fewer than 600 V-J features to roughly 13, which were used in a naive Bayes classifier (R e1071). Clones were called with MiXCR by TCRdb after fastp trimmed the public reads at Q25, and only in-frame beta chains were retained. Entries are consolidated by CDR3 protein sequence, retaining the most common genes and DNA. In this record, the V and J calls reflect TCRdb's handling and not the investigators' own analysis. Here the sample has a few hundred thousand distinct CDR3 sequences; 18% occur a single time. The ten largest account for 40% of the sample.

In the ophthalmopathy patients, disease was moderately to severely active, with a Clinical Activity Score of 3 or more, a NOSPECS grade of 4 or more, and a duration of less than 3 months. Any patient with an uncontrolled infection, another autoimmune disease, pregnancy or lactation was excluded. Diagnoses relied on clinical symptoms, serum thyroxine and TRAb, thyroid ultrasound and orbital computed tomography. PBMCs were isolated from about 9.2 ml of fresh peripheral blood by Ficoll-Paque density gradient centrifugation. Total RNA was extracted using Trizol reagent, and RNA quality was assessed on an Agilent 2100 Bioanalyzer. The material sequenced was blood. This clonotype originated in a man aged 18 to 29 with Graves' ophthalmopathy.

CDR3 region: CASSLDRQANTEAFF. The sequenced DNA is TGTGCCAGCAGCTTGGATCGGCAGGCGAACACTGAAGCTTTCTTT. Recombination connected TRBV5-6 to TRBJ1-1, with the D gene not confidently named. Deletion took 0 bases off V and 1 base off J, with a span of 10 bases between the germline ends. CDR1 and CDR2 (SGHDT, YYEEEE) derive from the germline V gene. There are 15 amino acids in the CDR3, from cysteine to phenylalanine inclusive. Just the 45-base CDR3 DNA is kept, in frame starting at base 1. Reference TRBV5-6 and TRBJ1-1 proteins supply the regions before and after the CDR3; the full variable domain is: DAGVTQSPTHLIKTRGQQVTLRCSPKSGHDTVSWYQQALGQGPQFIFQYYEEEERQRGNFPDRFSGHQFPNYSSELNVNALLLGDSALYLCASSLDRQANTEAFFGQGTRLTVV.